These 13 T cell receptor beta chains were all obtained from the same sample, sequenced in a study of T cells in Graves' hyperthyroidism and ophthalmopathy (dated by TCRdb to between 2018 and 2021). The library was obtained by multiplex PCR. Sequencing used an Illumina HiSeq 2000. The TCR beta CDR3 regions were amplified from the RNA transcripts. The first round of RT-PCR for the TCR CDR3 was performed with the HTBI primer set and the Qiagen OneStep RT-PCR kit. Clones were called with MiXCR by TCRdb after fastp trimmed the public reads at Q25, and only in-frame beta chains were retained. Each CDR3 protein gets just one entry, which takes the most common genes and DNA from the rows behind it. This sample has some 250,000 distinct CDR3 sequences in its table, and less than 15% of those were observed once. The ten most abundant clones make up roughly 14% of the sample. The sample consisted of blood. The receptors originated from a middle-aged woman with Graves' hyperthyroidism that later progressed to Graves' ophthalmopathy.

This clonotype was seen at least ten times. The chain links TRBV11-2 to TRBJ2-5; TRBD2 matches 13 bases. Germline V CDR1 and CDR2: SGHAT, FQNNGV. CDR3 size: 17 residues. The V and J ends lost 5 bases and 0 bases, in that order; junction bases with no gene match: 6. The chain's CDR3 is CASSRGTSGTYQETQYF. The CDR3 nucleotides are TGTGCCAGCAGCCGGGGGACTAGCGGGACGTACCAAGAGACCCAGTACTTC.

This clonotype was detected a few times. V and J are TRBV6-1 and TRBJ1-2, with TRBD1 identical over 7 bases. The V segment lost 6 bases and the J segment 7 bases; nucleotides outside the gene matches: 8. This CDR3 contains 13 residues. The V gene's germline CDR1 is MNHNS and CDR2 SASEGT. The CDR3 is CASSPSDRAGYTF. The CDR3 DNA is TGTGCCAGCAGCCCCTCTGACAGGGCTGGCTACACCTTC.

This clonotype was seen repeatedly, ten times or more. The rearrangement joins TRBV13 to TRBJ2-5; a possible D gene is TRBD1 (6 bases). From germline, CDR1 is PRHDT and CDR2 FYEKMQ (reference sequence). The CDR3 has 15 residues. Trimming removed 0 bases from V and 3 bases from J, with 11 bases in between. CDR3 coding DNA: TGTGCCAGCAGCTTAGGGAGGACAGCCAAAGAGACCCAGTACTTC. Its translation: CASSLGRTAKETQYF.

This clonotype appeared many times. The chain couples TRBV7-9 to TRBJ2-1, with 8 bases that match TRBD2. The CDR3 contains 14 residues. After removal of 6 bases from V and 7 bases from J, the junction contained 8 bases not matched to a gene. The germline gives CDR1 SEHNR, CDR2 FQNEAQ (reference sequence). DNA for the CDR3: TGTGCCAGCAGACCAAGCGGGAGAAAGAATGAGCAGTTCTTC. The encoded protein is CASRPSGRKNEQFF.

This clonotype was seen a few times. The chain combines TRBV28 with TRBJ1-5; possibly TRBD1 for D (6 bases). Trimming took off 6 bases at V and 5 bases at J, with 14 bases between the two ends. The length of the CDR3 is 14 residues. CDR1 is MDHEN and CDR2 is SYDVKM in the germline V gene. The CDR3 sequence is CASRTGRGYQPQHF. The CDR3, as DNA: TGTGCCAGCAGAACAGGGAGGGGATATCAGCCCCAGCATTTT.

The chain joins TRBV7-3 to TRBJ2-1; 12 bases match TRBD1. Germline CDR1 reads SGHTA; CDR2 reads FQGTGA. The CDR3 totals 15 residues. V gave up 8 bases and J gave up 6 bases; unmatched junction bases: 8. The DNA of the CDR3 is TGTGCCAGCCATTACCCGGGACAGGGGGCCAATGAGCAGTTCTTC. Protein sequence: CASHYPGQGANEQFF.

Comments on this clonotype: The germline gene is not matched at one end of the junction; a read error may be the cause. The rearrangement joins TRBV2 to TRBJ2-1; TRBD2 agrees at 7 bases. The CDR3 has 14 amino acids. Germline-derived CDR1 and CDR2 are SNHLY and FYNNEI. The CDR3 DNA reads TGTGCCACCAGTCGAAGCGGGAATTACAATAAGCAGTTCTTC. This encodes CATSRSGNYNKQFF.

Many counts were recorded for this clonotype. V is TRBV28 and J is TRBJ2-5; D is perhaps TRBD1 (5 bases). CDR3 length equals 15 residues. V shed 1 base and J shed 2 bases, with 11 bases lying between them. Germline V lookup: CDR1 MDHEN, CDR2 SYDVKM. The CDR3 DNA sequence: TGTGCCAGCAGTTTATTAGGGGCGGTTCAAGAGACCCAGTACTTC. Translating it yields CASSLLGAVQETQYF. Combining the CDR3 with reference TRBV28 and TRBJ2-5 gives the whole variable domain DVKVTQSSRYLVKRTGEKVFLECVQDMDHENMFWYRQDPGLGLRLIYFSYDVKMKEKGDIPEGYSVSREKKERFSLILESASTNQTSMYLCASSLLGAVQETQYFGPGTRLLVL.

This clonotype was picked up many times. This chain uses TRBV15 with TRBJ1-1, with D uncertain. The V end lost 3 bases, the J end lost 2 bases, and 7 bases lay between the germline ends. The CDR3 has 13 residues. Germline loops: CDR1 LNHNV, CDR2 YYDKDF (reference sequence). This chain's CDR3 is CATSSGVNTEAFF. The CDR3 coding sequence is TGTGCCACCAGCAGTGGTGTCAACACTGAAGCTTTCTTT.

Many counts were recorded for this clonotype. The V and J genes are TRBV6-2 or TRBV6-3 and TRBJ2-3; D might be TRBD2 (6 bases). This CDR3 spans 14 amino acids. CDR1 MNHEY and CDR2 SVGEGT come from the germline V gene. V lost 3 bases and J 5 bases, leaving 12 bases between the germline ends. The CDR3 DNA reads TGTGCCAGCAGTTATAGGGGTAGCGGAGATACGCAGTATTTT. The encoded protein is CASSYRGSGDTQYF.

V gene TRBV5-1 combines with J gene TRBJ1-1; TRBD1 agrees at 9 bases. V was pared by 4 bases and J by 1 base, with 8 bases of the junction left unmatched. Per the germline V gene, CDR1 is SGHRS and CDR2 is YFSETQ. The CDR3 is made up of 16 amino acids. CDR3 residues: CASSTGQGTGNTEAFF. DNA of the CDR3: TGCGCCAGCAGCACCGGACAGGGGACGGGGAACACTGAAGCTTTCTTT.

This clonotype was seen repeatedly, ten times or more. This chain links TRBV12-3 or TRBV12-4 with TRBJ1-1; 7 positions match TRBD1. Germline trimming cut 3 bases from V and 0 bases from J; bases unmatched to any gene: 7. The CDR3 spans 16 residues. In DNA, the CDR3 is TGTGCCAGCAGTTTCGACAGGGACCACATGAACACTGAAGCTTTCTTT. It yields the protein CASSFDRDHMNTEAFF.

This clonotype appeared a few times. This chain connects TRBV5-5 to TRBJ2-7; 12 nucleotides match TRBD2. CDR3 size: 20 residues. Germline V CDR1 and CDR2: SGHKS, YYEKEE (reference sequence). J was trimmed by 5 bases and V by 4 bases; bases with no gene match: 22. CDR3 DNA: TGTGCCAGCAGCCGGAAACCCGGGACTATACATCTAGCGGGAGGGGACGAGCAGTACTTC. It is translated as CASSRKPGTIHLAGGDEQYF.